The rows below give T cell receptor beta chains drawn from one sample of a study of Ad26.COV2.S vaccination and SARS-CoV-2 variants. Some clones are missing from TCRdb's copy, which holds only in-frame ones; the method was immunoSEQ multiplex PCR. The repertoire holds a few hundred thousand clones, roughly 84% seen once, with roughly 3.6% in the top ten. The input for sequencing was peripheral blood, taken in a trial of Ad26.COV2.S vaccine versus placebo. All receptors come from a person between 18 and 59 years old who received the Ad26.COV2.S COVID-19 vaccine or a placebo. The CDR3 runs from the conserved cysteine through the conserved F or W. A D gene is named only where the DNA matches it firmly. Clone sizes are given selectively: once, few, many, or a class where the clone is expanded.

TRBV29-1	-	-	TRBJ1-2	TGCAGCGGCAAAGAGTCGCAGGATTATGGAGGCTACACCTTC	CSGKESQDYGGYTF
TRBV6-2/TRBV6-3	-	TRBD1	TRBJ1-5	TGTGCCAGCAGTTTACAGGGGGGAAGCAATCAGCCCCAGCATTTT	CASSLQGGSNQPQHF
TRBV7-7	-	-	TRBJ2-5	TGTGCTAGCAGCTTAGATGGGCGTGAGGAGACCCAGTACTTC	CASSLDGREETQYF
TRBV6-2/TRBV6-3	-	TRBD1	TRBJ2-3	TGTGCCAGCAGTTACTCGGACAGGGTGGCTACGCAGTATTTT	CASSYSDRVATQYF
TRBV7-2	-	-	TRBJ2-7	TGTGCCAGCAGCTTAGATCTGTCCGCCGTCTACGAGCAGTACTTC	CASSLDLSAVYEQYF
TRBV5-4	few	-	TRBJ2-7	TGTGCCAGCAGCCCTAGGGCCACCGCAGGCTACGAGCAGTACTTC	CASSPRATAGYEQYF
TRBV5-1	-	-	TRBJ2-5	TGCGCCAGCAGCTTGGAGGCGGGGAACTCTTTAGAGACCCAGTACTTC	CASSLEAGNSLETQYF
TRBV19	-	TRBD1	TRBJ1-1	TGTGCCAGTAGAAAGACAGGGGAGCGCACTGAAGCTTTCTTT	CASRKTGERTEAFF
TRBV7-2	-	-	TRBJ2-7	TGTGCCAGCAGCCCGACTCGCTCCTACGAGCAGTACTTC	CASSPTRSYEQYF
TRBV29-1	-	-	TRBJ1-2	TGCAGCGTTGGGGGGGCAGCCATCCATGGCTACACCTTC	CSVGGAAIHGYTF
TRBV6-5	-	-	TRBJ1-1	TGTGCCAGCAGACTAAAAATCCTGAACACTGAAGCTTTCTTT	CASRLKILNTEAFF
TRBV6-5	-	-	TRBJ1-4	TGTGCCAGCAGTTACTCAGATCAACAAAAACTGTTTTTT	CASSYSDQQKLFF
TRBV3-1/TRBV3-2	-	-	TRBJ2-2	TGTGCCAGCAGCCAAGCGGCCGGGGGGAACACCGGGGAGCTGTTTTTT	CASSQAAGGNTGELFF
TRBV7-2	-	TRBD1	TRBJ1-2	TGTGCCAGCAGCTTAGGGCAGGGGGCTTATGGCTACACCTTC	CASSLGQGAYGYTF
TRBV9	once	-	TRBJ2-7	TGTGCCAGCAGCGTAGGTTTTGCCAGGGGGGGCGAGCAGTACTTC	CASSVGFARGGEQYF
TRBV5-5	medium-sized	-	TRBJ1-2	TGTGCCAGCAGCTTGATTTCGGGCGGGGCCAGGGCGTGTGGCTACACCTTC	CASSLISGGARACGYTF
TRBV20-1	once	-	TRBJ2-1	TGCAGTGCTAGTGTGTGGAACGAGCAGTTCTTC	CSASVWNEQFF
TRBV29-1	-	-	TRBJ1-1	TGCAGCGTTGCATTCCGGGACACTGAAGCTTTCTTT	CSVAFRDTEAFF
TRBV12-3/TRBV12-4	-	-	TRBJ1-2	TGTGCCAGCACCTCCTTGGGGGGTAATGGCTACACCTTC	CASTSLGGNGYTF
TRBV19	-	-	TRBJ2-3	TGTGCCAGTAGGACGGGACGCCTAGGAGATACGCAGTATTTT	CASRTGRLGDTQYF
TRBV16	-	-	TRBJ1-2	TGTGCCAGCAGCCAATCGAGGGGTAACTATGGCTACACCTTC	CASSQSRGNYGYTF
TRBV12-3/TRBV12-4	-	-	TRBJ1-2	TGTGCCAGCAGTCCCGACAGTCCTGGCTACACCTTC	CASSPDSPGYTF
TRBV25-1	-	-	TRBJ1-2	TGTGCCAGCTCAAGGGGAGCTAACTATGGCTACACCTTC	CASSRGANYGYTF
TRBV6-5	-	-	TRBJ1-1	TGTGCCAGCAAACCTGACAGGTTTGGGTTAGCTTTCTTT	CASKPDRFGLAFF
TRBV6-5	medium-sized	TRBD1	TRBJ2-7	TGTGCCAGCAGAACGACGGGACAGGGGGTCGAGCAGTACTTC	CASRTTGQGVEQYF
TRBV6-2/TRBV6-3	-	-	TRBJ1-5	TGTGCCAGCAGTTACGGCGGAGACGGCAATCAGCCCCAGCATTTT	CASSYGGDGNQPQHF
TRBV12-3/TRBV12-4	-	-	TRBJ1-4	TGTGCCAGCTCGATCTCCCAGAATGAAAAACTGTTTTTT	CASSISQNEKLFF
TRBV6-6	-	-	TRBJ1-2	TGTGCCAGCAGTCCCGGACGAGGGGGCTATGGCTACACCTTC	CASSPGRGGYGYTF
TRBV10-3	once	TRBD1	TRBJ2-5	TGTGCCATCAGCTTGGGACAGATCCAAGAGACCCAGTACTTC	CAISLGQIQETQYF
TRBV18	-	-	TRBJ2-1	TGTGCCAGCTCACCGAATAATCCGGGCCTCGTTGGGTTCTTC	CASSPNNPGLVGFF
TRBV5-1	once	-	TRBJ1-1	TGCGCCAGCAGCTTGGCCCAGGGGAACACTGAAGCTTTCTTT	CASSLAQGNTEAFF
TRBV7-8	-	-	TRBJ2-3	TGTGCCAGCAGCTTGCGGTCCCGTGATACGCAGTATTTT	CASSLRSRDTQYF
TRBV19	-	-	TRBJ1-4	TGTGCCAGTAGTAAAGGGGGGGCCCGGCCCACTGAAAAACTGTTTTTT	CASSKGGARPTEKLFF
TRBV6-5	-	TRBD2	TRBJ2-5	TGTGCCAGCAGGTCAATAGCGGGGGGGCGAGAGACCCAGTACTTC	CASRSIAGGRETQYF
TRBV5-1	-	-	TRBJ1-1	TGCGCCAGCAGCTTTCGCAGAGTGAACACTGAAGCTTTCTTT	CASSFRRVNTEAFF
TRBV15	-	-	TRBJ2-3	TGTGCCACCAGCAGAGCCCTAGGTGCAGATACGCAGTATTTT	CATSRALGADTQYF
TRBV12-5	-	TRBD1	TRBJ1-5	TGTGCTAGTGGTTCGGGACAGGGCAGGAATCAGCCCCAGCATTTT	CASGSGQGRNQPQHF
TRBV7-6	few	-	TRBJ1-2	TGTGCCAGCAGCTTCATCTCCGGCCCCGAAGACTATGGCTACACCTTC	CASSFISGPEDYGYTF
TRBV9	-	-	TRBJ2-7	TGTGCCAGCAGCGTAACCTCAGGCTCCTACGAGCAGTACTTC	CASSVTSGSYEQYF
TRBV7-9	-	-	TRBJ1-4	TGTGCCAGCAGCTTAGGAGAATCTGGACGGGAAAAACTGTTTTTT	CASSLGESGREKLFF
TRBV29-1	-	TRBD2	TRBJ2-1	TGCAGCGTTGATTTCTCTAGCGGGGGGAACAATGAGCAGTTCTTC	CSVDFSSGGNNEQFF
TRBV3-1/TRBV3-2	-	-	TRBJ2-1	TGTGCCAGCAGCCAAGATGGCCTTTTCTTC	CASSQDGLFF
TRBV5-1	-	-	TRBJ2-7	TGCGCCAGCAGCTTGGGCGGAGGATACGAGCAGTACTTC	CASSLGGGYEQYF
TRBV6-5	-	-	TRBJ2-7	TGTGCCAGCAGCCTACGTAGAGGGGGCGAGCAGTACTTC	CASSLRRGGEQYF
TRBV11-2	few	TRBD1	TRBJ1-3	TGTGCCAGCAGCTTAGGGGGACAGGTTGGAAACACCATATATTTT	CASSLGGQVGNTIYF
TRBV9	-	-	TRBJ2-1	TGTGCCAGCAGCGTAGCTCCCGGGTCCCAAAATGAGCAGTTCTTC	CASSVAPGSQNEQFF
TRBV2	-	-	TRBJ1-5	TGTGCCAGCAGCCTAAAGGCCGGTCAGCCCCAGCATTTT	CASSLKAGQPQHF
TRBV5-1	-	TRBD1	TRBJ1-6	TGCGCCAGCAGCTCACAGGGGGATAATTCACCCCTCCACTTT	CASSSQGDNSPLHF